This entry lists 23 T cell receptor beta chains sequenced from one sample in a study of memory CD4+ T cells and cytomegalovirus serostatus. The method was immunoSEQ multiplex PCR; TCRdb's version includes in-frame clones alone and lacks a portion of them. This sample has 35,000 to 55,000 clones, with more than 65% found just once. The sort gate was single viable CD3+CD4+CD8-CD45RO+ cells for memory CD4+ T cells. Sequenced input: memory CD4+ T cells from blood. Receptors were obtained from an adult in good health and CMV-seronegative.

The chain couples TRBV19 to TRBJ2-7; D is unclear. CDR1 and CDR2 from the germline V gene are LNHDA and SQIVND (reference sequence). The V and J ends lost 1 base and 7 bases respectively, with 11 bases between them. The CDR3 runs to 13 residues. Here the CDR3 reads CASSIGSSWEQYF. Written as DNA, the CDR3 is TGTGCCAGTAGTATAGGGTCCAGTTGGGAGCAGTACTTC.

J is TRBJ1-2 and V is TRBV19; no clear D gene. V lost 3 bases, J lost 5 bases, and 13 bases lay in between. Germline-derived CDR1 and CDR2 are LNHDA and SQIVND (reference sequence). This CDR3 has 14 residues. CDR3 in DNA: TGTGCCAGTAGTATCATGGGGATTGAGTATGGCTACACCTTC. Translated: CASSIMGIEYGYTF. Filled out from reference TRBV19 and TRBJ1-2, the complete variable domain reads DGGITQSPKYLFRKEGQNVTLSCEQNLNHDAMYWYRQDPGQGLRLIYYSQIVNDFQKGDIAEGYSVSREKKESFPLTVTSAQKNPTAFYLCASSIMGIEYGYTFGSGTRLTVV.

The CDR3: CASSGKQETQYF. The CDR3 nucleotides are TGTGCCAGCAGTGGTAAACAAGAGACCCAGTACTTC. This sequence joins TRBV2 and TRBJ2-5; no clear D. V lost 4 bases and J lost 2, with 5 bases in between. This CDR3 region has 12 residues. Looked up from germline, CDR1 is SNHLY and CDR2 is FYNNEI.

The rearrangement links TRBV19 to TRBJ2-5; D call uncertain. The CDR3 has 13 residues. Trimming stripped 4 bases from V and 3 bases from J, with 9 bases between. Germline V CDR1 and CDR2: LNHDA, SQIVND (reference sequence). The CDR3 spells CASSRVAKETQYF. CDR3 nucleotide sequence: TGTGCCAGTAGTAGGGTCGCGAAAGAGACCCAGTACTTC.

V usage is TRBV11-3 and J usage is TRBJ1-6; D is perhaps TRBD1 (5 bases). V lost 5 bases and J 7 bases, leaving 21 bases between the germline ends. Germline loops: CDR1 SGHNT, CDR2 YENEEA. This CDR3 contains 17 residues. The CDR3 sequence is CASSPSTGSWGNSPLHF. The DNA of the CDR3 is TGTGCCAGCAGCCCATCTACAGGTTCTTGGGGCAATTCACCCCTCCACTTT.

This chain connects TRBV11-2 to TRBJ1-1; D might be TRBD1 (6 bases). Per germline, CDR1 SGHAT and CDR2 FQNNGV. This CDR3 contains 18 residues. Trimming removed 1 base from V and 4 bases from J, with 22 bases in between. CDR3 sequence: CASSLGRGLGGESTEAFF. The CDR3 bases are TGTGCCAGCAGCTTAGGGCGTGGACTAGGGGGAGAGAGCACTGAAGCTTTCTTT.

The J gene is TRBJ1-5, the V gene TRBV5-6, with unresolved D. V lost 1 base to trimming and J lost 3 bases, with 11 bases between them. The CDR3 runs 15 residues. Germline values: CDR1 SGHDT, CDR2 YYEEEE. CDR3 region: CASSLWLRPNQPQHF. The DNA of the CDR3 is TGTGCCAGCAGCTTGTGGCTCAGGCCCAATCAGCCCCAGCATTTT. Using reference TRBV5-6 and TRBJ1-5 for the parts outside the CDR3, the full variable domain is DAGVTQSPTHLIKTRGQQVTLRCSPKSGHDTVSWYQQALGQGPQFIFQYYEEEERQRGNFPDRFSGHQFPNYSSELNVNALLLGDSALYLCASSLWLRPNQPQHFGDGTRLSIL.

The CDR3 sequence: CASSAGTVETQYF. The DNA for the CDR3 is TGTGCCAGCTCAGCCGGGACAGTTGAGACCCAGTACTTC. This chain uses TRBV18 with TRBJ2-5; 7 bases line up with TRBD1. The V and J ends lost 5 bases and 5 bases, in that order; junction bases with no gene match: 5. CDR1 is KGHSH and CDR2 is LQKENI in the germline V gene. This CDR3 has 13 amino acids.

V gene TRBV2 combines with J gene TRBJ2-3, with a weak D call TRBD2 (6 bases). Trimming cost V 5 bases and J 0 bases, with 12 bases left between them. The CDR3 length is 15 residues. Germline V gene lookup returns CDR1 SNHLY and CDR2 FYNNEI. CDR3 sequence: CASSPLTSSTDTQYF. In nucleotides, the CDR3 is TGTGCCAGCAGTCCCTTGACTAGTAGCACAGATACGCAGTATTTT.

The V gene is TRBV5-1, the J gene TRBJ2-2; no definite D call. CDR1 and CDR2 (germline): SGHRS, YFSETQ. The V end was cut by 1 base, the J end by 0 bases, with 4 bases between. The CDR3 has 14 amino acids. In DNA, the CDR3 is TGCGCCAGCAGCTTGACAGCGAACACCGGGGAGCTGTTTTTT. Protein: CASSLTANTGELFF.

V usage is TRBV29-1 and J usage is TRBJ1-5; D remains unclear. This CDR3 region has 9 residues. The V and J ends lost 7 bases and 5 bases respectively, with 3 bases between them. Per germline, CDR1 SQVTM and CDR2 ANQGSEA. The CDR3 sequence is CSADQPQHF. CDR3 DNA sequence: TGCAGCGCGGATCAGCCCCAGCATTTT.

The DNA of the CDR3 is TGTGCCAGCAGCGCCCGTAGCGGGGCTAGCACAGATACGCAGTATTTT. Translating gives CASSARSGASTDTQYF. The chain employs TRBV11-3 and TRBJ2-3; 8 bases fit TRBD2. Germline CDR1 and CDR2: SGHNT and YENEEA. The CDR3 sequence is 16 residues long. With 5 bases clipped from V and 0 bases from J, the junction kept 7 bases outside the gene matches.

CDR3 residues: CASRVGTYYGYTF. DNA of the CDR3: TGTGCCAGCAGGGTGGGGACATACTATGGCTACACCTTC. This chain joins TRBV6-1 and TRBJ1-2; possibly TRBD1 for D (6 bases). Germline-derived CDR1 and CDR2 are MNHNS and SASEGT. The CDR3 has 13 residues. The V end lost 6 bases, the J end lost 3 bases, and 11 bases lay between the germline ends.

The chain employs TRBV2 and TRBJ1-4, with a tentative D call TRBD1 (6 bases). The V end lost 4 bases, the J end lost 2 bases, and 14 bases lay between the germline ends. This CDR3 spans 16 amino acids. Germline V gene sequence: CDR1 SNHLY, CDR2 FYNNEI. The CDR3 nucleotides read TGTGCCAGCAGTGCTGACAGGTCTATCACTAATGAAAAACTGTTTTTT. Translated: CASSADRSITNEKLFF.

The rearrangement links TRBV9 to TRBJ1-3, with D unresolved. CDR3 length equals 16 residues. V lost 3 bases, J lost 0 bases, and 13 bases lay in between. The germline V gene has CDR1 SGDLS and CDR2 YYNGEE. The CDR3 is CASSAERLVSGNTIYF. The CDR3 DNA sequence: TGTGCCAGCAGCGCCGAGAGACTGGTCTCTGGAAACACCATATATTTT.

The chain couples TRBV10-3 to TRBJ1-1, with D possibly TRBD1 on 5 matching bases. The V end was cut by 4 bases, the J end by 10 bases, with 19 bases between. Per the germline V gene, CDR1 is ENHRY and CDR2 is SYGVKD. This CDR3 has 14 amino acids. The DNA for the CDR3 is TGTGCCATCAGTGGGTCCTTGGAACAGGCGGGAGCTTTCTTT. It specifies CAISGSLEQAGAFF.

This clone was found a few times. The rearrangement joins TRBV6-6 to TRBJ2-1, with D perhaps matching TRBD1 (5 bases). This CDR3 has 13 amino acids. CDR1 is MNHNY and CDR2 is SVGAGI in the germline V gene (reference sequence). Trimming stripped 0 bases from V and 12 bases from J, with 12 bases between. CDR3 region: CASSYSVGAAQFF. The DNA for the CDR3 is TGTGCCAGCAGTTACTCGGTAGGGGCCGCGCAGTTCTTC.

The chain combines TRBV4-2 with TRBJ2-1, with D possibly matching TRBD2 (5 bases). CDR3 length: 14 residues. V was pared by 1 base and J by 7 bases, with 11 bases between. Germline V gene lookup returns CDR1 LGHNA and CDR2 YNFKEQ. In DNA form, the CDR3 reads TGTGCCAGCAGCCAAGTCGGGGTTGGGAATGAGCAGTTCTTC. Its translation is CASSQVGVGNEQFF.

The CDR3 loop is CASSLKDIYEQYF. In DNA form, the CDR3 reads TGTGCCAGCAGCTTGAAGGACATCTACGAGCAGTACTTC. The chain has TRBV5-6 and TRBJ2-5, with a possible D match to TRBD1 (5 bases). The closer fit of TRBJ2-7 to the DNA end suggests the J call may be wrong. From germline, CDR1 is SGHDT and CDR2 YYEEEE. CDR3 length equals 13 residues.

The chain is built from TRBV5-1 and TRBJ2-5, with 9 bases aligning to TRBD2. Germline lookup yields CDR1 SGHRS and CDR2 YFSETQ. There are 17 residues in the CDR3. Unmatched junction bases numbered 13, after V lost 3 bases and J lost 4 bases. This CDR3 is CASSSGAAGGLGETQYF. The CDR3 DNA reads as TGCGCCAGCAGCTCGGGCGCAGCGGGGGGTCTGGGAGAGACCCAGTACTTC.

The chain has TRBV14 and TRBJ1-6, with D hard to call. Germline CDR1 SGHDN, CDR2 FVKESK. The CDR3 consists of 16 residues. V shed 3 bases and J shed 7 bases, with 16 bases lying between them. The CDR3 DNA follows: TGTGCCAGCAGCCAGGACCATGGTCCTTTGAATTCACCCCTCCACTTT. This gives the protein CASSQDHGPLNSPLHF.

The CDR3 here is CASSQEVRDSYGYTF. The CDR3 nucleotides read TGCGCCAGCAGCCAAGAAGTCCGGGACAGCTATGGCTACACCTTC. The chain joins TRBV4-1 to TRBJ1-2; 7 bases match TRBD1. There are 15 residues in the CDR3. Germline V CDR1 and CDR2: MGHRA, YSYEKL. The J segment lost 4 bases and the V segment lost 0 bases, leaving 5 bases of the junction unmatched.

The V and J genes are TRBV29-1 and TRBJ1-1, with TRBD1 as a possible D gene (5 bases). V was pared by 4 bases and J by 4 bases, with 16 bases between. Germline lookup yields CDR1 SQVTM and CDR2 ANQGSEA. The CDR3 covers 14 residues. The CDR3 is CSVVRLNRGTEAFF. CDR3 bases: TGCAGCGTTGTTAGGTTGAATAGGGGCACTGAAGCTTTCTTT.